This section outlines one T cell receptor beta chain sequence together with its context. Methods used by the authors: Reference gene primer amplification yielded estimated nucleated cell counts. Using immunoSEQ multiplex PCR, the repertoire was profiled, and TCRdb retains in-frame clones only, with some absent. V and J calls and clone size are those listed in that table; D and trimming were worked out from the DNA. The table includes 300,000 to 400,000 clones, about nine tenths detected once. The source of the sample is a study of blood T cell repertoires in COVID-19. Study at large: COVID-19 samples from acute and convalescent phases originated in the United States, Italy and Spain.

V was clipped by 4 bases and J by 7 bases; unmatched bases: 5. The germline V gene encodes CDR1 MGHRA and CDR2 YSYEKL. This CDR3 has 14 amino acids. The sequence was collected from a man in his forties or fifties with active or convalescent COVID-19. This chain joins TRBV4-1 and TRBJ1-2; 11 nucleotides line up with TRBD1. The sample comprised peripheral blood. The CDR3 protein is CASSPGQGAGGYTF. CDR3 DNA sequence: TGCGCCAGCAGCCCCGGACAGGGGGCAGGTGGCTACACCTTC.